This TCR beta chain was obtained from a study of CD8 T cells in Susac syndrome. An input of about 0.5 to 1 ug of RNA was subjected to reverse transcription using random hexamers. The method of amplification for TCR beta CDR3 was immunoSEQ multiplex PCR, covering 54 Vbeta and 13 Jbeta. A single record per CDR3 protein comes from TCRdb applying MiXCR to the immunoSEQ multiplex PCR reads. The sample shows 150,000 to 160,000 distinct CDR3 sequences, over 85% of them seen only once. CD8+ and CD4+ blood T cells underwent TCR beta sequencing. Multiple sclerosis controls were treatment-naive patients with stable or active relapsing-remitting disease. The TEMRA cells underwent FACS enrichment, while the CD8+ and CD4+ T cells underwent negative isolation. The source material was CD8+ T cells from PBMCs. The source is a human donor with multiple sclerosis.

The CDR3 protein is CASSGTGTREQYF. DNA for the CDR3: TGTGCCAGCAGCGGAACCGGGACGCGCGAGCAGTACTTC. The J gene is TRBJ2-7, the V gene TRBV9; either TRBD1 or TRBD2 may fit D (5 bases each). Trimming shortened V by 3 bases and J by 6 bases, and 13 bases separated the two germline ends. This CDR3 comprises 13 residues. The germline gives CDR1 SGDLS, CDR2 YYNGEE.